The 5 T cell receptor beta chains below come from one sample, sequenced in a study of blood T cell repertoires in COVID-19. Libraries were prepared by immunoSEQ multiplex PCR; TCRdb keeps only in-frame clonotypes and omits some of them. Altogether more than 130,000 clones are present, about 84% being singletons, with the ten largest covering under 9.5%. The sequencing input was peripheral blood. These receptors all stem from a woman aged 80 or older in a cohort sampled during active or convalescent COVID-19.

The CDR3 sequence: CASSLEGTGAYQPQHF. CDR3 nucleotides: TGTGCCAGCAGCTTGGAGGGGACAGGGGCTTATCAGCCCCAGCATTTT. This chain connects TRBV5-8 to TRBJ1-5; 10 nucleotides match TRBD1. The CDR3 totals 16 residues. V lost 0 bases, J lost 5 bases, and 5 bases stayed unmatched. Per the germline V gene, CDR1 is SGHTS and CDR2 is YDEGEE.

The CDR3 sequence: CASSSGTISYNEQFF. The DNA for the CDR3 is TGTGCCAGCAGCTCCGGGACTATCTCCTACAATGAGCAGTTCTTC. The rearrangement joins TRBV6-5 to TRBJ2-1; 7 nucleotides line up with TRBD2. Trimming at V came to 6 bases and at J to 0 bases, leaving 5 bases not matched to a gene. From germline, CDR1 is MNHEY and CDR2 SVGAGI. The length of the CDR3 is 15 residues.

The chain recombines TRBV24-1 with TRBJ2-1; unclear D gene. With 3 bases removed from V and 4 bases from J, the gap between germline ends came to 18 bases. Germline-derived CDR1 and CDR2 are KGHDR and SFDVKD. The CDR3 runs 17 residues. Here the CDR3 reads CATSDTRVALSYNEQFF. As DNA, the CDR3 is TGTGCCACCAGTGATACCCGGGTAGCCTTGTCTTACAATGAGCAGTTCTTC.

The rearrangement links TRBV2 to TRBJ2-2, with D perhaps matching TRBD2 (5 bases). The CDR3 length is 14 residues. The germline gives CDR1 SNHLY, CDR2 FYNNEI. Deletions cut 5 bases from V and 2 bases from J, with 9 bases between. This CDR3 is CASSRGSNTGELFF. CDR3 DNA sequence: TGTGCCAGCAGTCGTGGGAGCAACACCGGGGAGCTGTTTTTT.

The rearrangement uses TRBV5-6 and TRBJ1-6; D not resolved. There are 16 residues in the CDR3. Germline CDR1 is SGHDT and CDR2 is YYEEEE. Trimming stripped 0 bases from V and 7 bases from J, with 14 bases between. CDR3 DNA sequence: TGTGCCAGCAGCTTGGGAGCGGCCTTAAGAAATTCACCCCTCCACTTT. It specifies CASSLGAALRNSPLHF.